Described below is a single TCR beta chain sequence and its context. This sample stems from a study of T cell responses to AZD1222 COVID-19 vaccine. Profiling relied on immunoSEQ multiplex PCR, and the TCRdb table lists in-frame clones only, not all of them. The sample lists over 130,000 clones; about 90% were seen once. There are 14 residues in the CDR3. With 3 bases clipped from V and 4 bases from J, the junction kept 2 bases outside the gene matches. Germline V CDR1 and CDR2: KGHDR, SFDVKD. Material: peripheral blood, obtained 28 days after the second dose of the MenACWY control vaccine. J is TRBJ1-2 and V is TRBV24-1; 9 bases match TRBD1. The TCR comes from an adult who received the MenACWY meningococcal vaccine as a control. CDR3 in DNA: TGTGCCACCAGTGATCCGACAGGGGGCTATGGCTACACCTTC. It translates to CATSDPTGGYGYTF.